The next 6 T cell receptor beta chains were all read from a single sample in a study of Ad26.COV2.S vaccination and SARS-CoV-2 variants. The treatment denotes: around 19 received Ad26.COV2.S at low or high dose, single or two shots; five or six received placebo; per-sample allocation not given. Sample collection was performed on day 63 after the first vaccine or placebo injection. Sequencing was performed with immunoSEQ multiplex PCR; in TCRdb, only in-frame clones are kept and a portion is missing. The sample shows over 450,000 clones, about 89% of them seen only once. Sequencing was performed on peripheral blood, taken in a trial of Ad26.COV2.S vaccine versus placebo. The receptors here all came from a person between 18 and 59 years old who received the Ad26.COV2.S COVID-19 vaccine or a placebo.

This clone was seen more than once but under ten times. This chain links TRBV4-2 with TRBJ1-2; D may be TRBD1 (5 bases). The germline V and J ends were trimmed by 0 bases and 4 bases, with 9 bases remaining between them. This CDR3 contains 14 residues. Germline V gene lookup returns CDR1 LGHNA and CDR2 YNFKEQ. CDR3: CASSQDRGSYGYTF. The CDR3 coding sequence is TGTGCCAGCAGCCAAGATAGGGGAAGCTATGGCTACACCTTC.

The chain recombines TRBV10-3 with TRBJ1-5, with unresolved D. The CDR3 consists of 14 residues. Deletions cut 6 bases from V and 1 base from J, with 10 bases between. The V gene's germline CDR1 is ENHRY and CDR2 SYGVKD. The DNA for the CDR3 is TGTGCCATCAGGAACGAAGGAAGCAATCAGCCCCAGCATTTT. It codes for CAIRNEGSNQPQHF.

The chain links TRBV5-1 to TRBJ2-2; the D gene is possibly TRBD1 (5 bases). The CDR3 length is 15 residues. Germline values: CDR1 SGHRS, CDR2 YFSETQ. Trimming took off 4 bases at V and 5 bases at J, with 15 bases between the two ends. The CDR3 coding sequence is TGCGCCAGCAGCCAGGGTGCGGTTCGAACCGGGGAGCTGTTTTTT. Amino acids: CASSQGAVRTGELFF. Full variable domain (remainder filled in from reference TRBV5-1 and TRBJ2-2): KAGVTQTPRYLIKTRGQQVTLSCSPISGHRSVSWYQQTPGQGLQFLFEYFSETQRNKGNFPGRFSGRQFSNSRSEMNVSTLELGDSALYLCASSQGAVRTGELFFGEGSRLTVL.

V is TRBV11-2 and J is TRBJ2-2; D may be TRBD2 (5 bases). Germline V lookup: CDR1 SGHAT, CDR2 FQNNGV. The CDR3 is 17 amino acids. V gave up 5 bases and J gave up 5 bases, with 21 bases separating them. The CDR3 region is CASSPLFKAGSTGELFF. CDR3 DNA sequence: TGTGCCAGCAGCCCCCTTTTTAAGGCGGGTAGTACCGGGGAGCTGTTTTTT. Full variable domain (remainder filled in from reference TRBV11-2 and TRBJ2-2): EAGVAQSPRYKIIEKRQSVAFWCNPISGHATLYWYQQILGQGPKLLIQFQNNGVVDDSQLPKDRFSAERLKGVDSTLKIQPAKLEDSAVYLCASSPLFKAGSTGELFFGEGSRLTVL.

The chain carries TRBV28 and TRBJ1-2, with 9 positions matching TRBD1. The J segment lost 3 bases and the V segment lost 8 bases, leaving 7 bases of the junction unmatched. CDR1 is MDHEN and CDR2 is SYDVKM in the germline V gene. The length of the CDR3 is 14 residues. In nucleotides, the CDR3 is TGTGCCAGCGTTACAGGGGGCCGTCACTATGGCTACACCTTC. Amino acid sequence: CASVTGGRHYGYTF.

V is TRBV5-5 and J is TRBJ2-1; the D gene is possibly TRBD2 (5 bases). The germline V gene has CDR1 SGHKS and CDR2 YYEKEE (reference sequence). The CDR3 consists of 13 residues. V was trimmed by 2 bases and J by 8 bases, leaving 11 bases between them. In DNA form, the CDR3 reads TGTGCCAGCAGCTTAGCTCTAGCCTATGAGCAGTTCTTC. It is translated as CASSLALAYEQFF.